This T cell receptor (beta chain) was recorded in a study of response to subunit inactivated influenza vaccine. Study-wide points: Each seasonal influenza vaccination, the authors suggested, recruits few new T cells.

From the RT-PCR reads, TCRdb called clonotypes with MiXCR, one entry per CDR3 protein. The sample holds approximately 480,000 distinct CDR3 sequences, approximately 11% seen once. In regard to this clonotype: Its antigen is unknown.

This CDR3 spans 18 amino acids. The V gene's germline CDR1 is LGHNT and CDR2 FRNRAP. V lost 3 bases, J lost 2 bases, and 13 bases stayed unmatched. V gene TRBV12-5 combines with J gene TRBJ2-3; 8 nucleotides line up with TRBD2. The material was PBMCs from blood, obtained about 6 weeks after vaccination. This TCR was recovered from a man aged 45-60 years who received an inactivated influenza vaccine. This chain's CDR3 is CASGFPGLVSSDTDTQYF. The CDR3 DNA reads as TGTGCTAGTGGTTTCCCGGGACTAGTATCCTCTGACACAGATACGCAGTATTTT.